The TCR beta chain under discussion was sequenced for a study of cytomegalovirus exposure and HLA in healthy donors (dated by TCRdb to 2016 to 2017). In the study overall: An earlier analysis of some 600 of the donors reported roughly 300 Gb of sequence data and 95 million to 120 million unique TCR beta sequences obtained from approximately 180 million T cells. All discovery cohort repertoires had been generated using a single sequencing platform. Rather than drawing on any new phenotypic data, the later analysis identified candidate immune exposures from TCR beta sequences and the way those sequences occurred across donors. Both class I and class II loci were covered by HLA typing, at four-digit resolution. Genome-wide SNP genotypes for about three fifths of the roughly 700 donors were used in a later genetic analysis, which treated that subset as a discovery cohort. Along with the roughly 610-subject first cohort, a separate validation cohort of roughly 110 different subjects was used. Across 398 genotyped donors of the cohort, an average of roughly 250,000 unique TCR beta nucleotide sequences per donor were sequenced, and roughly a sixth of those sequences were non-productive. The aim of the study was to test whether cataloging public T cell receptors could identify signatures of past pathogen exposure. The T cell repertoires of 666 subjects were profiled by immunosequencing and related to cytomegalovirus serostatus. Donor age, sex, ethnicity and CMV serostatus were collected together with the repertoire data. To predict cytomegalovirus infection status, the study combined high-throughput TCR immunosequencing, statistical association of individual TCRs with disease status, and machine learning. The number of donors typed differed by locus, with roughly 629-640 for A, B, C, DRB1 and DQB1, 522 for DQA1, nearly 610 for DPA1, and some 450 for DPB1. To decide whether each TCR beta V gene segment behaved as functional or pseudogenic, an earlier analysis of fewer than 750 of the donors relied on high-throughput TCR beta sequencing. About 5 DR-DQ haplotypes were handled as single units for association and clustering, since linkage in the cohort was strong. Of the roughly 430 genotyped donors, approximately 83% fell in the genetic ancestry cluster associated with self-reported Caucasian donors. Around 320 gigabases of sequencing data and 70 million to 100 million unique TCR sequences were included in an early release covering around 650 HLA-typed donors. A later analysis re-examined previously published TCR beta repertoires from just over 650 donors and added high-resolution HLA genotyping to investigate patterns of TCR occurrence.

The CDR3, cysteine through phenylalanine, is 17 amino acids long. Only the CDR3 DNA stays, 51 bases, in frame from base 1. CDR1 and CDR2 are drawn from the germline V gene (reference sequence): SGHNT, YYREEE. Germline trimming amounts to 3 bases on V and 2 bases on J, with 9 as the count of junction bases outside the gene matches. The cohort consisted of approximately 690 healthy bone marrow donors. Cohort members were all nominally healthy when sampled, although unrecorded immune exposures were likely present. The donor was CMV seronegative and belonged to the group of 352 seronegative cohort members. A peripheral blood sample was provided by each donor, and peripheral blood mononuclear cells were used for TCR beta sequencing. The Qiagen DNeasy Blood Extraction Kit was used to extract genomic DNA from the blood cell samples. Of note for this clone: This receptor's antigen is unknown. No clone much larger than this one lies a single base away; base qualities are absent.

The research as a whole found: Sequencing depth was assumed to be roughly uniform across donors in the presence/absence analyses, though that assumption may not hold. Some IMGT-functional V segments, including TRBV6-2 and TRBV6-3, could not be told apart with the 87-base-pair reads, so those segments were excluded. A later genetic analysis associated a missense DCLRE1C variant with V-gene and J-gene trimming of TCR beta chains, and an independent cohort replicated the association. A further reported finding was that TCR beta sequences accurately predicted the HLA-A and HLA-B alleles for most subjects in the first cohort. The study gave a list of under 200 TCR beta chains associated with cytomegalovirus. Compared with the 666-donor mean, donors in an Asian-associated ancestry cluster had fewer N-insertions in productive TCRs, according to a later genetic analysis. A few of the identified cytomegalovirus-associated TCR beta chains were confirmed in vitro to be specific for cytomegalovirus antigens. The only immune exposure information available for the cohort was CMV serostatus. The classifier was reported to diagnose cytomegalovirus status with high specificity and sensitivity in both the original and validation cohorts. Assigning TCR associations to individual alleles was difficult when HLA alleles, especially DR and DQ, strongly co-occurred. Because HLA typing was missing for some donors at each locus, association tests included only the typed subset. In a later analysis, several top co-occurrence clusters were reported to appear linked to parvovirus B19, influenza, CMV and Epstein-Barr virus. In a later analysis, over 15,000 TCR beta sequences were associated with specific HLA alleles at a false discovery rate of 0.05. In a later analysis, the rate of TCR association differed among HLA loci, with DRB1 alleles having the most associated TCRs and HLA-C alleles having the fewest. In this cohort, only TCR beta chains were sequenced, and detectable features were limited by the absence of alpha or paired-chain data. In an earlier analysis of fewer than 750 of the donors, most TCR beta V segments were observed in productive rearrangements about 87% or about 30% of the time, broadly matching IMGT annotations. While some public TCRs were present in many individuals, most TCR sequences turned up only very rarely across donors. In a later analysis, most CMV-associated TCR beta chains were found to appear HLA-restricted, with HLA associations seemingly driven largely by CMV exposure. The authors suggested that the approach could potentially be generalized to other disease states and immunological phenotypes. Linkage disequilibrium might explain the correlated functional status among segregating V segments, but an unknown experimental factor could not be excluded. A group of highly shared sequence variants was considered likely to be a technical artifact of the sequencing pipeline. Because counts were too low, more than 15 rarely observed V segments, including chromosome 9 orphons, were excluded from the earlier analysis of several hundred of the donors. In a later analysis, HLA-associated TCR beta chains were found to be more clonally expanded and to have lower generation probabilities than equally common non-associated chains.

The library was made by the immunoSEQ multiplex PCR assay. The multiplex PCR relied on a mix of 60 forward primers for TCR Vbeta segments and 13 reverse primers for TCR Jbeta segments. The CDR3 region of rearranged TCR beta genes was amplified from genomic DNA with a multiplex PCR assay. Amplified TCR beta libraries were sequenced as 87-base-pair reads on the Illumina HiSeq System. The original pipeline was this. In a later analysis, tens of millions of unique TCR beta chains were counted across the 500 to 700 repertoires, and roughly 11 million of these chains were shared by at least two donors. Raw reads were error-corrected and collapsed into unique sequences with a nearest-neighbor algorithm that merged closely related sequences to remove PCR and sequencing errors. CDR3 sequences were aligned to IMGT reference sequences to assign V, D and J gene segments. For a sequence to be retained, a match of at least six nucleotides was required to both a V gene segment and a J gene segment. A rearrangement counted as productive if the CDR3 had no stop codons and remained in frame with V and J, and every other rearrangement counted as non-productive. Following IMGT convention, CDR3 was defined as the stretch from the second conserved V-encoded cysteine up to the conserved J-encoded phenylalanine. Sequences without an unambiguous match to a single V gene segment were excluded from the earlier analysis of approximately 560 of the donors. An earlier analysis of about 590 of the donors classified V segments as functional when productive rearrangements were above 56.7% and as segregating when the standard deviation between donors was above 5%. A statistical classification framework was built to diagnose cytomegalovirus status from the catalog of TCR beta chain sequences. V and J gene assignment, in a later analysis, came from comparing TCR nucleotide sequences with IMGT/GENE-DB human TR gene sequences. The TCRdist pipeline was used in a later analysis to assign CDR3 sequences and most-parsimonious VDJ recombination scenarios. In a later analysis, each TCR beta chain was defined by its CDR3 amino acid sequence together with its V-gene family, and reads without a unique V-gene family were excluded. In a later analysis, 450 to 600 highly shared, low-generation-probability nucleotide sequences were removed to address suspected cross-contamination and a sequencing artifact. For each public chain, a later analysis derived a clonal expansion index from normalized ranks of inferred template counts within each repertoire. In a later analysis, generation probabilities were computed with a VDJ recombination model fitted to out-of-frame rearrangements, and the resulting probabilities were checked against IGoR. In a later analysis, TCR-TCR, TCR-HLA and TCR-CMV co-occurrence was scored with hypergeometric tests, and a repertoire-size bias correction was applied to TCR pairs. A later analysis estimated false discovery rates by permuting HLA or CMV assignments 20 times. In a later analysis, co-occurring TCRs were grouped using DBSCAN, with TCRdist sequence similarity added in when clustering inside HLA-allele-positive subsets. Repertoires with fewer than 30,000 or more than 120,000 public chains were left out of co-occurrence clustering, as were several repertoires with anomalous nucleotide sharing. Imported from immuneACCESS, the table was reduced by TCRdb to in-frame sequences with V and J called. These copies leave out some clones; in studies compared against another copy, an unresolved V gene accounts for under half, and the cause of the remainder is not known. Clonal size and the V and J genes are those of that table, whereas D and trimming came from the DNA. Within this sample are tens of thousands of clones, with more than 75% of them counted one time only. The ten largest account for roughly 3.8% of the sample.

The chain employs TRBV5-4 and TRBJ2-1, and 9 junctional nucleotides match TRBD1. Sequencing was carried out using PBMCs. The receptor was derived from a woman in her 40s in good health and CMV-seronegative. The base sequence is TGTGCCAGCAGCTCCCGGCAGGGACAGGGAACCTACAATGAGCAGTTCTTC. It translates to CASSSRQGQGTYNEQFF.